The entry below describes one T cell receptor beta chain. The record originates from a study of T cell changes during pregnancy in multiple sclerosis. TCRdb's table, derived via immunoSEQ multiplex PCR, lists solely in-frame clones and lacks some. The table has some 80,000 clones, roughly 94% seen once. V lost 4 bases to trimming and J lost 4 bases; unmatched junction nucleotides: 10. CDR1 and CDR2 from the germline V gene are MDHEN and SYDVKM. The CDR3 is 17 amino acids. This specimen was peripheral blood, taken before pregnancy. This receptor was obtained from a female donor with multiple sclerosis, enrolled in a pregnancy study. The V call is TRBV28, the J call TRBJ2-5; TRBD2 matches at 12 bases. The CDR3 region is CASSSRLAGGRGETQYF. CDR3 DNA sequence: TGTGCCAGCAGTTCCCGTCTAGCGGGAGGGCGGGGAGAGACCCAGTACTTC.